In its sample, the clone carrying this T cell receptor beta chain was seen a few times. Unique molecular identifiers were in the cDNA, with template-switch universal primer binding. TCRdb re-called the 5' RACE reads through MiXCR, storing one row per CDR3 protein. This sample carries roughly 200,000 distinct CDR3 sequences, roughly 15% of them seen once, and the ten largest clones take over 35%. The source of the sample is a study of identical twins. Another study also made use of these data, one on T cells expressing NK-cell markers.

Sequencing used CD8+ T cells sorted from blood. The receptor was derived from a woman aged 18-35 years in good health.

In DNA form, the CDR3 reads TGCGCCAGCAGCCAATACCCGGAATCGAACACTGAAGCTTTCTTT. It translates to CASSQYPESNTEAFF. The rearrangement uses TRBV4-1 and TRBJ1-1; the D is unclear. Germline loops: CDR1 MGHRA, CDR2 YSYEKL. The germline V and J ends were trimmed by 2 bases and 1 base, with 11 bases remaining between them. This CDR3 spans 15 amino acids.